This T cell receptor (beta chain) stems from a study of blood T cell repertoires in COVID-19. Clones were sequenced by immunoSEQ multiplex PCR, and TCRdb holds only the in-frame ones, with some missing. The sample has 85,000 to 90,000 clones; under 85% are singletons. Germline loops: CDR1 SGHRS, CDR2 YFSETQ. The CDR3 runs to 15 residues. Worth noting for this clone: One junction end disagrees with the germline gene, perhaps due to a read error.

The chain joins TRBV5-1 to TRBJ1-2; a weak D match, TRBD1 (6 bases). This TCR was recovered from a man in his sixties or seventies with acute or convalescent COVID-19. Sequencing was performed on peripheral blood. The DNA of the CDR3 is TGCCCCAGCAACCCGACGGGGGGGGCCAACTATGGCTACACCTTC. Encoded protein: CPSNPTGGANYGYTF.